This T cell receptor (beta chain) appears in the sequencing data of a study of blood T cell repertoires in COVID-19. It was during active infection that Seattle patients were enrolled and then longitudinally followed. Germline V gene data show CDR1 as SEHNR and CDR2 as FQNEAQ (reference sequence). This CDR3 contains 15 residues. Trimming cost V 3 bases and J 3 bases; bases outside gene matches: 1. Assay: immunoSEQ multiplex PCR; the TCRdb copy retains only in-frame clones and omits some. Of 160,000 or so clones listed, 90% to 95% were seen once; the top ten hold roughly 2%. In its sample, this clone was seen a few times.

Sequencing input: peripheral blood. This sequence joins TRBV7-9 and TRBJ2-1; 11 bases align to TRBD1. The sequence came from an older woman with COVID-19, enrolled during active disease. For the CDR3, the DNA is TGTGCCAGCAGCTTGGACAGGGGGCTCTACAATGAGCAGTTCTTC. Its translation: CASSLDRGLYNEQFF.